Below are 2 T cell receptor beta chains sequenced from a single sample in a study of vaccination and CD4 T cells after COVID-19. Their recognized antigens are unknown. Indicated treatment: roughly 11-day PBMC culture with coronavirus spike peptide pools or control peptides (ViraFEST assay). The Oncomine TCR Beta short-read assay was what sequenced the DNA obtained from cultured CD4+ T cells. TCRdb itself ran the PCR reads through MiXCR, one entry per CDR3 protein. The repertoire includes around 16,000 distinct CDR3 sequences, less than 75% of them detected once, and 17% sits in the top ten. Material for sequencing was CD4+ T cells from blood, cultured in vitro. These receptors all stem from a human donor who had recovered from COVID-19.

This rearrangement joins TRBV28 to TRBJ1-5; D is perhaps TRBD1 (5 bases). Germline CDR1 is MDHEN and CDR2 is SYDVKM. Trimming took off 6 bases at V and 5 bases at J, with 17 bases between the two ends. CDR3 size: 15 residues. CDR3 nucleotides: TGTGCCAGCAGAAAGTACCAGGGACCTTATCAGCCCCAGCATTTT. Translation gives CASRKYQGPYQPQHF.

The CDR3 here is CSATGEAKNIQYF. DNA for the CDR3: TGCAGTGCTACTGGGGAGGCCAAAAACATTCAGTACTTC. This rearrangement joins TRBV20-1 to TRBJ2-4; possible D gene TRBD2, 5 bases. This CDR3 is 13 amino acids long. Germline V gene sequence: CDR1 DFQATT, CDR2 SNEGSKA (reference sequence). V was trimmed by 4 bases and J by 1 base, leaving 8 bases between them.